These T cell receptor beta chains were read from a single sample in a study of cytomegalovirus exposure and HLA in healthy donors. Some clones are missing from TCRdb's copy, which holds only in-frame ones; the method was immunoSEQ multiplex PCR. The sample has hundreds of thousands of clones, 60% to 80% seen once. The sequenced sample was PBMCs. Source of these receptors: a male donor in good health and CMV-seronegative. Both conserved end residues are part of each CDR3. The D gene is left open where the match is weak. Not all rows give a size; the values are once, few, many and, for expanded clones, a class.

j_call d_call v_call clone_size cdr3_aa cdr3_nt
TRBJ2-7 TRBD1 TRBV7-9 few CASSLEDRDPYEQYF TGTGCCAGCAGCTTAGAAGACAGGGACCCCTACGAGCAGTACTTC
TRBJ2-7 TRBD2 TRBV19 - CASSKGAGVGEQYF TGTGCCAGTAGTAAGGGTGCGGGAGTGGGCGAGCAGTACTTC
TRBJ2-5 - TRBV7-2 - CASSLQEGGTQYF TGTGCCAGCAGCTTGCAGGAAGGAGGGACCCAGTACTTC
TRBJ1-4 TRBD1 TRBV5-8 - CASNKQGMNEKLFF TGTGCCAGCAACAAACAGGGGATGAATGAAAAACTGTTTTTT
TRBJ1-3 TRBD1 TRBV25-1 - CASSGTGLIGNTIYF TGTGCCAGCAGCGGGACAGGGTTGATAGGAAACACCATATATTTT
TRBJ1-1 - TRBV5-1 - CASSPHSGRDTEAFF TGCGCCAGCAGCCCCCATAGTGGCCGGGACACTGAAGCTTTCTTT
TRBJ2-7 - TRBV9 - CASSGTESYEQYF TGTGCCAGCAGCGGGACAGAGTCCTACGAGCAGTACTTC
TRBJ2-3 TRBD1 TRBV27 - CASSQNRPDRGRSDTQYF TGTGCCAGCAGTCAAAATCGCCCGGACAGGGGGCGGTCAGATACGCAGTATTTT
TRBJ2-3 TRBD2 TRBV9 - CASSVAAGGRSDTQYF TGTGCCAGCAGCGTAGCGGCGGGAGGGCGATCAGATACGCAGTATTTT
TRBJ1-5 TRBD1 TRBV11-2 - CASSPYTGTGSQPQHF TGTGCCAGCAGCCCTTATACCGGGACAGGGAGTCAGCCCCAGCATTTT
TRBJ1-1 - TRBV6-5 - CASSYGTNTEAFF TGTGCCAGCAGTTACGGTACAAACACTGAAGCTTTCTTT
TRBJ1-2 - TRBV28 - CASSFGYGYTF TGTGCCAGCAGTTTCGGCTATGGCTACACCTTC
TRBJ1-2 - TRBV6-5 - CASRRGVGNYGYTF TGTGCCAGCAGACGGGGGGTCGGAAACTATGGCTACACCTTC
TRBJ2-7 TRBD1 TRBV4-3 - CASSQGTGRGTYEQYF TGCGCCAGCAGCCAAGGAACAGGCAGGGGGACCTACGAGCAGTACTTC
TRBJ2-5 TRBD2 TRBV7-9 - CASSSLANTYYQETQYF TGTGCCAGCAGCTCACTAGCGAACACATATTACCAAGAGACCCAGTACTTC
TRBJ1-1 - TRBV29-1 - CSVIRTTRSTEAFF TGCAGCGTTATCCGCACGACCCGGAGCACTGAAGCTTTCTTT
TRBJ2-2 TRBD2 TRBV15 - CATSREGLASANTGELFF TGTGCCACCAGCAGAGAAGGACTAGCATCCGCGAACACCGGGGAGCTGTTTTTT
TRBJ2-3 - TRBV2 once CASPQEGSDTQYF TGTGCCAGCCCCCAAGAGGGTTCAGATACGCAGTATTTT
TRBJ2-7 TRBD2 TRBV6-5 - CASSYSAGGPGEQYF TGTGCCAGCAGTTACTCGGCGGGGGGGCCAGGGGAGCAGTACTTC
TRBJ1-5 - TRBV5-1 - CASSPGQLGQPQHF TGCGCCAGCAGCCCCGGACAGCTCGGCCAGCCCCAGCATTTT
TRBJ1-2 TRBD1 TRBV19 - CASTGGGRLINYGYTF TGTGCCAGTACTGGAGGGGGCCGATTAATCAACTATGGCTACACCTTC
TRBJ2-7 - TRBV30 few CAWSVYGGTYEQYF TGTGCCTGGAGTGTATATGGGGGGACCTACGAGCAGTACTTC
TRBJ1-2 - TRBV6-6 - CASSRDGYTF TGTGCCAGCAGCAGGGATGGCTACACCTTC
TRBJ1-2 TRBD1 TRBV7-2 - CASSLVTGGDYGYTF TGTGCCAGCAGCTTAGTTACAGGGGGCGACTATGGCTACACCTTC
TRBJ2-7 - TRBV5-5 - CASSFGVNSYEQYF TGTGCCAGCAGCTTCGGAGTAAACTCCTACGAGCAGTACTTC
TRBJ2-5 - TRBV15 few CATSRTSREPGNF TGTGCCACCAGCAGAACTTCCCGTGAGCCGGGTAACTTC
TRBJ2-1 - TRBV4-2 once CASSPHGDQLSYNEQFF TGTGCCAGCAGCCCCCATGGAGACCAACTCTCCTACAATGAGCAGTTCTTC
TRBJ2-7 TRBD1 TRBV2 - CASRGQNREQYF TGTGCCAGCAGGGGACAGAATAGGGAGCAGTACTTC